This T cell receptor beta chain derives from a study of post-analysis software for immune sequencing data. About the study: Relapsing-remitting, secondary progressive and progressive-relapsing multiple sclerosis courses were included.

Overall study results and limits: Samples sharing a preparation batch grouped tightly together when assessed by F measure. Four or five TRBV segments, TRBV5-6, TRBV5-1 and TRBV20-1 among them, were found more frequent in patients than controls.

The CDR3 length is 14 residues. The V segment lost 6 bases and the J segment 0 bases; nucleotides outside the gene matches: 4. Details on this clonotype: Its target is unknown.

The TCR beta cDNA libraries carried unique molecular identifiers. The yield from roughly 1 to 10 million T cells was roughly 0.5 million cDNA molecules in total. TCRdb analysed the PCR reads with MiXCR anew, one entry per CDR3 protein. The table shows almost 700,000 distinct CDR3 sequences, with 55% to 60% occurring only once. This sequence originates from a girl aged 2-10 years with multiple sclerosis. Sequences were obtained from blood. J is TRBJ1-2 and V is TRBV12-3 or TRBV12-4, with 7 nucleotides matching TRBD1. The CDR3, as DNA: TGTGCCAGCAGGGCACAGGGGACTAACTATGGCTACACCTTC. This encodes CASRAQGTNYGYTF.